This T cell receptor beta chain was recovered during a study of control samples from healthy donors and cancer patients. This CDR3 contains 13 residues. V lost 6 bases, J lost 7 bases, and 8 bases stayed unmatched. Germline V CDR1 and CDR2: MDHEN, SYDVKM. Sequencing was performed with immunoSEQ multiplex PCR; in TCRdb, only in-frame clones are kept and a portion is missing. Of 95,000 to 150,000 clones listed, roughly nine tenths were seen once; the top ten hold less than 9%. Sequenced input: blood. This clonotype was sampled from a woman younger than 30 in good health. The chain links TRBV28 to TRBJ1-2; 7 bases are shared with TRBD1. The CDR3 spells CASRLQGLAGYTF. The CDR3 coding sequence is TGTGCCAGCAGACTACAGGGGCTGGCTGGCTACACCTTC.